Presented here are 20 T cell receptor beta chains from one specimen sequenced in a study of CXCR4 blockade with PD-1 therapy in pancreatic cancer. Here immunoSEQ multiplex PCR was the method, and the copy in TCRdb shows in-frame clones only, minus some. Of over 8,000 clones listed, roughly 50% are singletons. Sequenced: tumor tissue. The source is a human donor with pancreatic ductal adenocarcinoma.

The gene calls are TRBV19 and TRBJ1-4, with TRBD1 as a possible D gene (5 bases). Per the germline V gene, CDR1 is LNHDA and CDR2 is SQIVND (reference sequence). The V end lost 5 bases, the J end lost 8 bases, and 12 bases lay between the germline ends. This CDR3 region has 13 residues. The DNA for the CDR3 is TGTGCCAGTAGTTCGGGACCGGGGGAAAAACTGTTTTTT. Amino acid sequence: CASSSGPGEKLFF.

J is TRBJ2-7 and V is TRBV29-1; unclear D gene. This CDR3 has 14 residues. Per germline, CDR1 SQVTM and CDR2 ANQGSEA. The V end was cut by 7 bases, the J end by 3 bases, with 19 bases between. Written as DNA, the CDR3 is TGCAGCGCTTCCCTTTGGCCCGCCGGCTACGAGCAGTACTTC. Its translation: CSASLWPAGYEQYF.

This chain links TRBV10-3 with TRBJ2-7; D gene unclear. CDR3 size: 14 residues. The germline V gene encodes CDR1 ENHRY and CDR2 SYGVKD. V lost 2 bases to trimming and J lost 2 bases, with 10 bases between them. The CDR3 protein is CAISEGYGPYEQYF. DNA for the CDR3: TGTGCCATCAGTGAGGGGTACGGACCCTACGAGCAGTACTTC.

CDR3 DNA: TGTGCCAGCTCACGTCAGGGGCCAAACACCGGGGAGCTGTTTTTT. Encoded protein: CASSRQGPNTGELFF. The J gene is TRBJ2-2, the V gene TRBV18; maybe TRBD1 (6 bases). The V end lost 4 bases, the J end lost 2 bases, and 11 bases lay between the germline ends. Germline values: CDR1 KGHSH, CDR2 LQKENI. The CDR3 runs to 15 residues.

In nucleotides, the CDR3 is TGTGCCAGCAGCCAATCCAACAGGGATCAGCCCCAGCATTTT. As protein: CASSQSNRDQPQHF. This chain uses TRBV11-3 with TRBJ1-5; D possibly corresponds to TRBD1 (6 bases). V was cut by 5 bases and J by 5 bases, with 13 bases left in between. Germline values: CDR1 SGHNT, CDR2 YENEEA. The CDR3 has 14 residues.

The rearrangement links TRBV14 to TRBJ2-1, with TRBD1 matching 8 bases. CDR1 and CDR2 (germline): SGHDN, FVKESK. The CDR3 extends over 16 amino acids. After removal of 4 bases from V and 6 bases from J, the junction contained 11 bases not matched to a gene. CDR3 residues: CASSPHRGRRINEQFF. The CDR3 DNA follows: TGTGCCAGCAGCCCACACAGGGGGAGGAGAATCAATGAGCAGTTCTTC.

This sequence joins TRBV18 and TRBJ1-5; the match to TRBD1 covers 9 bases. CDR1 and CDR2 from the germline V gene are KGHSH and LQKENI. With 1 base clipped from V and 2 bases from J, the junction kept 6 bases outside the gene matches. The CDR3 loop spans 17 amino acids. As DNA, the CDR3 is TGTGCCAGCTCACCACGTCCCAGGACAGGGGGCAATCAGCCCCAGCATTTT. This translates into CASSPRPRTGGNQPQHF.

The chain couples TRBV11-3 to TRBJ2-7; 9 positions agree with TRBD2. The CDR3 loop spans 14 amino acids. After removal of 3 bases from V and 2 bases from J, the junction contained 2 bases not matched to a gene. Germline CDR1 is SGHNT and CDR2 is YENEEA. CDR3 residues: CASSFSGGPYEQYF. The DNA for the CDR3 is TGTGCCAGCAGCTTTAGCGGGGGCCCCTACGAGCAGTACTTC.

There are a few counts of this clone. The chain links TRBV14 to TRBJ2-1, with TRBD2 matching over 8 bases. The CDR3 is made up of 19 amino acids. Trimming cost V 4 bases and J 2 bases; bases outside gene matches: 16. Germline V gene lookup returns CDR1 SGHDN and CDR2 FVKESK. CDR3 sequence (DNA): TGTGCCAGCAGCCGCCTTGGACTAGCCCGTTTCTATCCCTACAATGAGCAGTTCTTC. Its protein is CASSRLGLARFYPYNEQFF.

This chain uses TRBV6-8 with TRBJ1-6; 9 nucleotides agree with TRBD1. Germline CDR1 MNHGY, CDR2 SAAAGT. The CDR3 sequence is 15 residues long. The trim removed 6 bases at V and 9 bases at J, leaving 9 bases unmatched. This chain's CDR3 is CASRRTGTGTSPLHF. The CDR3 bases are TGTGCCAGCAGAAGAACCGGGACAGGGACTTCACCCCTCCACTTT.

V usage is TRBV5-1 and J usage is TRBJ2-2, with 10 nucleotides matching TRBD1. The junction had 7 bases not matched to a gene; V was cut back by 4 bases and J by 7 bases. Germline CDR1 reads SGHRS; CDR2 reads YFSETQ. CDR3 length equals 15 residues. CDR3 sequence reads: CASSLGQGEVGELFF. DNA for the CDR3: TGCGCCAGCAGCCTAGGACAGGGGGAGGTCGGGGAGCTGTTTTTT.

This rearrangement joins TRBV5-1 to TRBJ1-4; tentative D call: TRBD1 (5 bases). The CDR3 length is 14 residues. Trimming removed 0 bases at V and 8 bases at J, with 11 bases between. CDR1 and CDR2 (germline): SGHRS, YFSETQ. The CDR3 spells CASSLGGETEKLFF. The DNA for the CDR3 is TGCGCCAGCAGCTTGGGAGGGGAGACCGAAAAACTGTTTTTT.

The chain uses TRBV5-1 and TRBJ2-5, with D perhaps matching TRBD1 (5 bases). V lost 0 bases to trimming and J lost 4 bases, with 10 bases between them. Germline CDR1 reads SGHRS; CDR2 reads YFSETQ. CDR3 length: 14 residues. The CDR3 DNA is TGCGCCAGCAGCTTGGTCCAGGGCGGAGAGACCCAGTACTTC. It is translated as CASSLVQGGETQYF. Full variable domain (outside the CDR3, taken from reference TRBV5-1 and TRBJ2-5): KAGVTQTPRYLIKTRGQQVTLSCSPISGHRSVSWYQQTPGQGLQFLFEYFSETQRNKGNFPGRFSGRQFSNSRSEMNVSTLELGDSALYLCASSLVQGGETQYFGPGTRLLVL.

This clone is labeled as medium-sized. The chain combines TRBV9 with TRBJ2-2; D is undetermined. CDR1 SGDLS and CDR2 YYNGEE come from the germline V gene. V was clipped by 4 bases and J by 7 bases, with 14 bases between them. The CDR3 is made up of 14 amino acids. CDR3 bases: TGTGCCAGCAGCCCAGAGATGTGGGGCGGGGAGCTGTTTTTT. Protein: CASSPEMWGGELFF.

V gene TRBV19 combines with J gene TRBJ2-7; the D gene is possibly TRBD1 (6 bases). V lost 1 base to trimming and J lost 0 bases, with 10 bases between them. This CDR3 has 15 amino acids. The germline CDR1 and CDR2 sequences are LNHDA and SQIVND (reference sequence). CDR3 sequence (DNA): TGTGCCAGTAGTATAGGGGGGCGAAGCTCCTACGAGCAGTACTTC. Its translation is CASSIGGRSSYEQYF.

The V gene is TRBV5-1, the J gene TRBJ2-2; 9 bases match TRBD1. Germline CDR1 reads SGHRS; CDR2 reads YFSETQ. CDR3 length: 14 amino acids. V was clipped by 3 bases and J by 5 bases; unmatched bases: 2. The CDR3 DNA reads TGCGCCAGCAGCTCCGGGACAGGGACCGGGGAGCTGTTTTTT. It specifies CASSSGTGTGELFF. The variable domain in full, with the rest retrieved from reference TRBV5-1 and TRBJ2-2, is KAGVTQTPRYLIKTRGQQVTLSCSPISGHRSVSWYQQTPGQGLQFLFEYFSETQRNKGNFPGRFSGRQFSNSRSEMNVSTLELGDSALYLCASSSGTGTGELFFGEGSRLTVL.

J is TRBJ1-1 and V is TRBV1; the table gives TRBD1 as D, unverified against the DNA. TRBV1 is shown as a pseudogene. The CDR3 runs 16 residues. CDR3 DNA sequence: TGCGCCAGCAGCCAAGGGAGGAGGCCAGGGGAAACTGAAGCTTTCTTT. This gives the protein CASSQGRRPGETEAFF.

This CDR3 is CASRVGIAVQETQYF. The DNA of the CDR3 is TGTGCCAGTAGGGTCGGAATAGCGGTACAAGAGACCCAGTACTTC. The chain is built from TRBV19 and TRBJ2-5, with a tentative D call TRBD2 (6 bases). Trimming removed 6 bases from V and 2 bases from J, with 16 bases in between. CDR1 is LNHDA and CDR2 is SQIVND in the germline V gene (reference sequence). This CDR3 comprises 15 residues.

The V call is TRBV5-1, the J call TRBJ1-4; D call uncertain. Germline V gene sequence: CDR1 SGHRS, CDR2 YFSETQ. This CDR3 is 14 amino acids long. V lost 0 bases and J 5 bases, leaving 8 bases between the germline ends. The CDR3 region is CASSLGSGNEKLFF. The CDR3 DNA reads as TGCGCCAGCAGCTTGGGGTCGGGAAATGAAAAACTGTTTTTT.

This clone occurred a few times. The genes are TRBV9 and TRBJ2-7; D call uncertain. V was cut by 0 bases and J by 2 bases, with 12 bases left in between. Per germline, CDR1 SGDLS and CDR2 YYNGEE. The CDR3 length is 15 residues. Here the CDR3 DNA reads TGTGCCAGCAGCGTAGATGGTTCCCCAGCCTACGAGCAGTACTTC. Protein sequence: CASSVDGSPAYEQYF.